Listed below are T cell receptor beta chains from one sample, sequenced in a study of blood T cell repertoires in COVID-19. TCRdb's table, derived via immunoSEQ multiplex PCR, lists solely in-frame clones and lacks some. The data hold over 200,000 clones, with 70% to 90% observed a single time. Source material: peripheral blood. These receptors came from a young woman who had recovered from COVID-19. Each CDR3 is given with its conserved first and last residue. D genes are given only for firm matches.

TRBD1	TRBV3-1/TRBV3-2	TRBJ1-2	CASSASGGYGYTF
TRBD1	TRBV5-1	TRBJ1-5	CASSPTGANVQPQHF
TRBD1	TRBV6-2/TRBV6-3	TRBJ1-2	CASSQNSGTGWYGYTF
-	TRBV30	TRBJ2-7	CAWSRESSFYEQYF
TRBD1	TRBV2	TRBJ2-3	CASSTGGPDTQYF
-	TRBV27	TRBJ2-1	CASAPIAVGTEQFF
-	TRBV2	TRBJ2-5	CASSEGRGGRQETQYF
-	TRBV3-1/TRBV3-2	TRBJ2-3	CASSQDRGMGHGDTQYF
-	TRBV5-1	TRBJ1-1	CASSLRAIGGAEAFF
TRBD2	TRBV3-1/TRBV3-2	TRBJ2-7	CASSQELRLAGPYEQYF
TRBD2	TRBV2	TRBJ2-2	CASRQLAGGPVGELFF
-	TRBV12-3/TRBV12-4	TRBJ2-2	CASSSLGGELFF
TRBD1	TRBV12-5	TRBJ1-2	CASGWGDRGKRSYGYTF
TRBD2	TRBV7-8	TRBJ2-2	CASSFLAGGQNTGELFF
TRBD1	TRBV7-3	TRBJ2-7	CASSYTGGRDEQYF
TRBD2	TRBV5-1	TRBJ2-3	CASSVYGTRADTQYF
-	TRBV19	TRBJ1-2	CASSTPTRGYTF
TRBD1	TRBV19	TRBJ2-2	CASSFGQGAFTGELFF
-	TRBV11-2	TRBJ1-1	CASRERGAGMNTEAFF
-	TRBV7-3	TRBJ1-1	CASSWTPNTEAFF
-	TRBV19	TRBJ1-2	CAKTPGANYGYTF
-	TRBV27	TRBJ1-5	CASSWGGQPQHF
TRBD1	TRBV5-5	TRBJ1-5	CASSPGTGYSNQPQHF
-	TRBV6-1	TRBJ1-2	CASSDRFRYTF
-	TRBV27	TRBJ1-5	CASSFREGQPQHF
TRBD1	TRBV11-3	TRBJ2-7	CASSQGADNEQYF
-	TRBV6-6	TRBJ2-2	CASSWPRINTGELFF
-	TRBV20-1	TRBJ2-4	CSASSVSTSLAKNIQYF
-	TRBV7-9	TRBJ2-7	CASSPLPGTLSYEQYF
-	TRBV6-2/TRBV6-3	TRBJ2-5	CASSPPRGGETQYF
-	TRBV6-1	TRBJ1-5	CASSGLPGKGNQPQHF
-	TRBV5-1	TRBJ1-2	CASSLGPGSNYGYTF
TRBD2	TRBV6-5	TRBJ2-1	CASGGGRPLGNEQFF
TRBD2	TRBV10-2	TRBJ2-3	CASRGLAGGSDTQYF
TRBD1	TRBV5-4	TRBJ2-6	CASSLVFEGAAGANVLTF
TRBD2	TRBV5-4	TRBJ2-1	CASSPGLAGTSPSYNEQFF
-	TRBV19	TRBJ1-2	CASKLSLEEGYTF
-	TRBV29-1	TRBJ2-7	CSVVGSSYEQYF
TRBD1	TRBV19	TRBJ1-1	CASSTFPGTGRLSEAFF
TRBD2	TRBV5-1	TRBJ2-3	CASSLERGGSTDTQYF
-	TRBV6-4	TRBJ2-2	CASSDGKDSNTGELFF
-	TRBV18	TRBJ1-1	CASSQGRNTEAFF
-	TRBV11-2	TRBJ2-2	CASSFFAGELFF
TRBD2	TRBV19	TRBJ2-1	CASSIRLAGGYNEQFF
-	TRBV30	TRBJ2-7	CAWSVPDRGHEQYF
TRBD2	TRBV5-1	TRBJ2-3	CASSLVGSGGTDTQYF
TRBD1	TRBV27	TRBJ1-4	CASSLWQGAEKLFF
-	TRBV7-2	TRBJ1-2	CASSAAGVSDGYTF
TRBD1	TRBV20-1	TRBJ1-2	CSAQKGATVDF
-	TRBV9	TRBJ1-6	CASSRGADNSPLHF
-	TRBV4-1	TRBJ2-2	CASSQDSRARELFF
-	TRBV7-9	TRBJ2-5	CASSGRGGTQYF
-	TRBV5-1	TRBJ1-4	CASSLVGGGDEKLFF
TRBD2	TRBV24-1	TRBJ2-3	CATSDSGLAGSTDTQYF
-	TRBV5-1	TRBJ2-7	CASSFPKEGAYYEQYF
-	TRBV15	TRBJ1-4	CATSTGYNEKLFF
-	TRBV7-9	TRBJ2-3	CASSLAGPSTDTQYF
-	TRBV20-1	TRBJ2-5	CSVGPGETQYF
TRBD1	TRBV18	TRBJ2-7	CASSSYDRGSYEQYF
-	TRBV7-9	TRBJ2-2	CASSGDRAGELFF